The 28 T cell receptor beta chains below were found in one sample sequenced in a study of OX40 agonist ivuxolimab in advanced cancers. Library construction relied on the immunoSEQ multiplex PCR assay. The clones in this table, taken by TCRdb from immuneACCESS, are in-frame only. Not every clone is retained; where verified, under half of the shortfall comes from an unresolved V gene, and the cause of the rest is unknown. The sample has 55,000 to 80,000 clones on record, almost 85% of them singletons. Approximately 7.9% of the sample lies in the top ten. The material sequenced was CD4+ or CD8+ T cells sorted from blood, taken in a trial of the OX40 agonist ivuxolimab. These receptors all come from an adult with an advanced solid tumor such as melanoma, head and neck, liver or kidney cancer.

The chain is built from TRBV5-1 and TRBJ2-5; D gene unclear. Looked up from germline, CDR1 is SGHRS and CDR2 is YFSETQ. This CDR3 has 11 amino acids. The V and J ends lost 2 bases and 4 bases respectively, with 3 bases between them. The CDR3 bases are TGCGCCAGCAGCTTATCAGAGACCCAGTACTTC. Translating it yields CASSLSETQYF.

The V call is TRBV14, the J call TRBJ1-2; a weak D match, TRBD1 (6 bases). The CDR3 is 16 amino acids. Trimming removed 1 base at V and 4 bases at J, with 16 bases between. Germline V CDR1 and CDR2: SGHDN, FVKESK. This chain's CDR3 is CASSQAAHRVIYGYTF. CDR3 bases: TGTGCCAGCAGCCAAGCAGCCCACAGGGTTATCTATGGCTACACCTTC.

The chain links TRBV18 to TRBJ1-6, with D possibly TRBD1 on 5 matching bases. From germline, CDR1 is KGHSH and CDR2 LQKENI. The CDR3 is 15 amino acids. V was clipped by 3 bases and J by 7 bases, with 13 bases between them. The DNA for the CDR3 is TGTGCCAGCTCACCGATATGGGGACCCAATTCACCCCTCCACTTT. It specifies CASSPIWGPNSPLHF.

This rearrangement joins TRBV7-2 to TRBJ2-1, with 11 nucleotides matching TRBD2. The ends lost 3 bases at V and 4 bases at J; junction bases unmatched: 2. The V gene's germline CDR1 is SGHTA and CDR2 FQGNSA. The CDR3 loop spans 15 amino acids. CDR3 nucleotide sequence: TGTGCCAGCAGCTTTAGCGGGAGGGCATACAATGAGCAGTTCTTC. Its protein is CASSFSGRAYNEQFF.

This chain uses TRBV7-9 with TRBJ1-2; no firm D call. Germline V gene sequence: CDR1 SEHNR, CDR2 FQNEAQ (reference sequence). The CDR3 is 13 residues long. V was trimmed by 5 bases and J by 4 bases, leaving 11 bases between them. CDR3 amino acids: CASSLGLPYGYTF. CDR3 DNA sequence: TGTGCCAGCAGCCTAGGGCTACCCTATGGCTACACCTTC.

The J gene is TRBJ1-1, the V gene TRBV7-2; D is possibly TRBD1 (5 bases). In germline, CDR1 is SGHTA, CDR2 FQGNSA. The CDR3 length is 18 residues. V lost 4 bases, J lost 0 bases, and 21 bases lay in between. Written as DNA, the CDR3 is TGTGCCAGCAGCTCTTTTGACACCGGGGCCAACATGAACACTGAAGCTTTCTTT. Its protein is CASSSFDTGANMNTEAFF.

The chain couples TRBV5-1 to TRBJ2-3; D gene unclear. The CDR3 spans 14 residues. The germline gives CDR1 SGHRS, CDR2 YFSETQ. V dropped 0 bases and J dropped 2 bases, with 7 bases sitting between them. The CDR3 here is CASSLAEVTDTQYF. The CDR3 bases are TGCGCCAGCAGCTTGGCCGAGGTCACAGATACGCAGTATTTT.

The V and J genes are TRBV2 and TRBJ2-6, with TRBD1 matching over 7 bases. In germline, CDR1 is SNHLY, CDR2 FYNNEI. Losses at the gene ends were 9 bases for V and 3 bases for J; bases not matched to a gene: 5. The CDR3 consists of 14 residues. The CDR3 DNA follows: TGTGCCAGTTCTGACAGGGTTGGGGCCAACGTCCTGACTTTC. Translating gives CASSDRVGANVLTF.

V and J are TRBV5-1 and TRBJ1-1, with D perhaps TRBD1 (6 bases). This CDR3 region has 12 residues. Germline lookup yields CDR1 SGHRS and CDR2 YFSETQ. The V end was cut by 4 bases, the J end by 8 bases, with 12 bases between. The CDR3 DNA reads as TGCGCCAGCAGCGAGGGGGGCCGCGAAGCTTTCTTT. It yields the protein CASSEGGREAFF.

This clone showed up just a few times. This chain uses TRBV21-1 with TRBJ2-2; the table names TRBD1, a call not compared with the DNA. TRBV21-1 is recorded as a pseudogene. The CDR3 contains 17 residues. CDR3 bases: TGTGCCAGCAGCAAAGCGGCGGGACAGGGAAGCACCGGGGAGCTGTTTTTT. Its protein product is CASSKAAGQGSTGELFF.

The rearrangement links TRBV19 to TRBJ1-1, with TRBD1 as a possible D gene (6 bases). The V and J ends lost 5 bases and 2 bases respectively, with 12 bases between them. The CDR3 totals 14 residues. Germline-derived CDR1 and CDR2 are LNHDA and SQIVND (reference sequence). The CDR3 region is CASSLQGLNTEAFF. The CDR3 coding sequence is TGTGCCAGTAGTCTACAGGGCCTAAACACTGAAGCTTTCTTT.

In this sample, this clone turned up once. The rearrangement links TRBV7-2 to TRBJ2-7; D unresolved. The CDR3 runs 14 residues. The V end lost 6 bases, the J end lost 6 bases, and 18 bases lay between the germline ends. Germline CDR1 SGHTA, CDR2 FQGNSA. CDR3 DNA sequence: TGTGCCAGCAGTAAAAATGGCCCGTACTCCGAGCAGTACTTC. Its translation is CASSKNGPYSEQYF. Combining the CDR3 with reference TRBV7-2 and TRBJ2-7 gives the whole variable domain GAGVSQSPSNKVTEKGKDVELRCDPISGHTALYWYRQSLGQGLEFLIYFQGNSAPDKSGLPSDRFSAERTGGSVSTLTIQRTQQEDSAVYLCASSKNGPYSEQYFGPGTRLTVT.

The CDR3 bases are TGTGCCAGTAGTATAGGTGCACAGCTCAATCAGCCCCAGCATTTT. Residues: CASSIGAQLNQPQHF. The chain is built from TRBV19 and TRBJ1-5; D is uncertain. The germline gives CDR1 LNHDA, CDR2 SQIVND (reference sequence). With 1 base removed from V and 3 bases from J, the gap between germline ends came to 10 bases. The CDR3 is 15 residues long. The full variable domain, rest sourced from reference TRBV19 and TRBJ1-5, is DGGITQSPKYLFRKEGQNVTLSCEQNLNHDAMYWYRQDPGQGLRLIYYSQIVNDFQKGDIAEGYSVSREKKESFPLTVTSAQKNPTAFYLCASSIGAQLNQPQHFGDGTRLSIL.

The chain employs TRBV5-4 and TRBJ2-3; 7 bases fit TRBD2. CDR3 size: 15 residues. The V gene end was trimmed by 2 bases and the J gene end by 0 bases; junction bases not matched to a gene: 3. From germline, CDR1 is SGHNT and CDR2 YYREEE (reference sequence). Here the CDR3 reads CASSFGGTSTDTQYF. The CDR3 region has the DNA TGTGCCAGCAGCTTCGGGGGGACTAGCACAGATACGCAGTATTTT.

This clone was picked up one time. The gene calls are TRBV2 and TRBJ1-1; no definite D call. Deletions cut 4 bases from V and 4 bases from J, with 4 bases between. Germline V gene lookup returns CDR1 SNHLY and CDR2 FYNNEI. The CDR3 spans 11 residues. CDR3 DNA sequence: TGTGCCAGCAGTGTGGTCACTGAAGCTTTCTTT. The encoded protein is CASSVVTEAFF.

V gene TRBV10-3 combines with J gene TRBJ2-3, with 10 bases identical to TRBD2. V was pared by 11 bases and J by 6 bases, with 11 bases of the junction left unmatched. Germline CDR1 is ENHRY and CDR2 is SYGVKD. The CDR3 consists of 14 residues. DNA of the CDR3: TGTGCCTCGCGGCCGGGACTAGCGCGGGATACGCAGTATTTT. Translated, it gives CASRPGLARDTQYF.

V usage is TRBV5-8 and J usage is TRBJ2-7; D is unclear. The CDR3 sequence is 14 residues long. Per the germline V gene, CDR1 is SGHTS and CDR2 is YDEGEE. V was pared by 1 base and J by 2 bases, with 10 bases between. The CDR3 spells CASSLLGNPYEQYF. CDR3 in DNA: TGTGCCAGCAGCTTGTTAGGGAATCCCTACGAGCAGTACTTC.

This chain joins TRBV19 and TRBJ1-4, with D unresolved. This CDR3 spans 13 amino acids. V was shortened by 3 bases and J by 2 bases, with 4 bases between the two germline ends. Germline loops: CDR1 LNHDA, CDR2 SQIVND (reference sequence). The CDR3 nucleotides read TGTGCCAGTAGTATCACCACTAATGAAAAACTGTTTTTT. Translating gives CASSITTNEKLFF.

This clone has just one count. The rearrangement joins TRBV7-9 to TRBJ1-1; 10 bases match TRBD1. In germline, CDR1 is SEHNR, CDR2 FQNEAQ (reference sequence). This CDR3 has 16 amino acids. Trimming at V came to 5 bases and at J to 0 bases, leaving 6 bases not matched to a gene. The CDR3 reads CASSRTGQGMNTEAFF. DNA for the CDR3: TGTGCCAGCAGCCGAACGGGACAGGGGATGAACACTGAAGCTTTCTTT.

The chain links TRBV19 to TRBJ1-1, with 7 nucleotides matching TRBD1. From germline, CDR1 is LNHDA and CDR2 SQIVND (reference sequence). V trimming: 1 base; J trimming: 0 bases; junction bases outside the gene matches: 2. CDR3 size: 15 residues. The CDR3 loop reads CASSIGTGLNTEAFF. CDR3 nucleotide sequence: TGTGCCAGTAGTATAGGGACAGGCTTGAACACTGAAGCTTTCTTT.

The rearrangement links TRBV4-1 to TRBJ2-2, with D perhaps TRBD2 (5 bases). CDR3 length: 15 amino acids. Per germline, CDR1 MGHRA and CDR2 YSYEKL. Trimming took off 4 bases at V and 3 bases at J, with 12 bases between the two ends. The CDR3 region is CASSLRVVDTGELFF. Written as DNA, the CDR3 is TGCGCCAGCAGCCTGAGGGTAGTTGACACCGGGGAGCTGTTTTTT.

Notes on this clone: This sample includes further DNA sequences coding for the same CDR3. V and J are TRBV9 and TRBJ2-5; a possible D gene is TRBD1 (6 bases). The CDR3 consists of 15 residues. The V gene's germline CDR1 is SGDLS and CDR2 YYNGEE. Trimming left V 1 base short and J 5 bases short, with 15 bases between. The CDR3: CASSVQGWIGETQYF. Written as DNA, the CDR3 is TGTGCCAGCAGCGTACAGGGGTGGATTGGGGAGACCCAGTACTTC. Together with reference TRBV9 and TRBJ2-5, the CDR3 gives the full variable domain: DSGVTQTPKHLITATGQRVTLRCSPRSGDLSVYWYQQSLDQGLQFLIQYYNGEERAKGNILERFSAQQFPDLHSELNLSSLELGDSALYFCASSVQGWIGETQYFGPGTRLLVL.

V and J are TRBV7-2 and TRBJ2-5; 7 bases fit TRBD1. V shed 5 bases, J shed 5 bases, and the junction held 11 bases outside the gene matches. Germline V CDR1 and CDR2: SGHTA, FQGNSA. The CDR3 has 15 residues. The CDR3 region has the DNA TGTGCCAGCAGCCCCTGGGCCCCAGGGGGTGAGACCCAGTACTTC. Its translation: CASSPWAPGGETQYF.

CDR3 residues: CASSFGSVSGELFF. Here the CDR3 DNA reads TGTGCCAGCAGCTTCGGGAGCGTATCCGGGGAGCTGTTTTTT. V and J are TRBV7-3 and TRBJ2-2; TRBD2 might be the D (6 bases). Germline assignment: CDR1 SGHTA and CDR2 FQGTGA. Trimming left V 3 bases short and J 6 bases short, with 11 bases between. The CDR3 is made up of 14 amino acids.

V is TRBV9 and J is TRBJ2-1; 10 bases fit TRBD2. The CDR3 spans 15 residues. After removal of 0 bases from V and 5 bases from J, the junction contained 2 bases not matched to a gene. Per the germline V gene, CDR1 is SGDLS and CDR2 is YYNGEE. The DNA for the CDR3 is TGTGCCAGCAGCGTAGATAGCGGGGGGCACAATGAGCAGTTCTTC. Its translation is CASSVDSGGHNEQFF.

V gene TRBV7-9 combines with J gene TRBJ2-1; D not resolved. The CDR3 consists of 14 residues. The V end lost 4 bases, the J end lost 7 bases, and 14 bases lay between the germline ends. Germline assignment: CDR1 SEHNR and CDR2 FQNEAQ (reference sequence). The CDR3 DNA sequence: TGTGCCAGCAGCTGGGGTATTTCTTTAAATGAGCAGTTCTTC. Residues: CASSWGISLNEQFF.

The chain uses TRBV7-9 and TRBJ2-4; D is uncertain. The length of the CDR3 is 14 residues. Germline V lookup: CDR1 SEHNR, CDR2 FQNEAQ (reference sequence). The V end was cut by 4 bases, the J end by 0 bases, with 7 bases between. This CDR3 is CASSSIQAKNIQYF. The CDR3 region has the DNA TGTGCCAGCAGCTCTATTCAAGCCAAAAACATTCAGTACTTC. Combining the CDR3 with reference TRBV7-9 and TRBJ2-4 gives the whole variable domain DTGVSQNPRHKITKRGQNVTFRCDPISEHNRLYWYRQTLGQGPEFLTYFQNEAQLEKSRLLSDRFSAERPKGSFSTLEIQRTEQGDSAMYLCASSSIQAKNIQYFGAGTRLSVL.

DNA for the CDR3: TGTGCCAGCAGCTCATTAGCGGGGGCCGGGAACACAGATACGCAGTATTTT. Its protein product is CASSSLAGAGNTDTQYF. The J gene is TRBJ2-3, the V gene TRBV7-9; 9 bases match TRBD2. The CDR3 is made up of 17 amino acids. J was trimmed by 2 bases and V by 4 bases; bases with no gene match: 10. Germline V lookup: CDR1 SEHNR, CDR2 FQNEAQ (reference sequence).